This is a list of T cell receptor beta chains from one sample in a study of cytomegalovirus exposure and HLA in healthy donors. Data came from immunoSEQ multiplex PCR; TCRdb stores just in-frame clones and leaves some out. This sample has about 200,000 clones, with around 77% found just once. The sample taken for sequencing was PBMCs. All receptors derive from a young man in good health and CMV-seronegative. Both conserved end residues are part of each CDR3. Each record gives: CDR3 length, V gene, J gene, CDR3 protein.

15	TRBV10-1	TRBJ2-3	CASSEVAGAADTQYF
15	TRBV9	TRBJ2-7	CASSVVSGSLYEQYF
11	TRBV7-2	TRBJ1-2	CASDQGYGYTF
13	TRBV11-2	TRBJ1-2	CASGFTGGAGYTF
13	TRBV28	TRBJ1-1	CASSQQGSAEAFF
15	TRBV28	TRBJ1-5	CASSQGPLGNQPQHF
14	TRBV7-6	TRBJ2-1	CASSPRTSKDEQFF
13	TRBV2	TRBJ2-3	CASRTREGDTQYF
15	TRBV10-2	TRBJ2-7	CASSVSTEPYYEQYF
15	TRBV2	TRBJ1-5	CASTSQGAGNQPQHF
14	TRBV27	TRBJ2-1	CASTRGQGGNEQFF
15	TRBV15	TRBJ2-7	CATSRGRTGNYEQYF
12	TRBV10-2	TRBJ2-7	CASSGFGLEQYF
14	TRBV19	TRBJ2-1	CASSIGSSGFEQFF
14	TRBV2	TRBJ2-1	CASIWGGANNEQFF
18	TRBV4-1	TRBJ2-7	CASSQVRGGQGNTYEQYF
14	TRBV2	TRBJ1-1	CASASRQMNTEAFF